This is a list of T cell receptor beta chains from one sample in a study of blood T cell repertoires in COVID-19. Sequencing was performed with immunoSEQ multiplex PCR; in TCRdb, only in-frame clones are kept and a portion is missing. The sample consists of some 70,000 clones, around 90% of them appearing once. Sequencing was done on a sample of peripheral blood. These receptors all stem from a man aged 45 to 65 with active COVID-19. The CDR3 runs from the conserved cysteine through the conserved F or W. The D gene is left open where the match is weak. Clone sizes are given selectively: once, few, many, or a class where the clone is expanded.

clone size,D gene,V gene,J gene,CDR3 DNA,CDR3 protein
-,TRBD1,TRBV7-9,TRBJ2-7,TGTGCCAGCAGCTTAGTCGGGACAGGGGGCGCCGAGCAGTACTTC,CASSLVGTGGAEQYF
once,-,TRBV6-2/TRBV6-3,TRBJ1-2,TGTGCCAGCAGTAACAATGACTATGGCTACACCTTC,CASSNNDYGYTF
-,-,TRBV28,TRBJ2-1,TGTGCCAGCAGAACTACAGGGTCCTACAATGAGCAGTTCTTC,CASRTTGSYNEQFF
-,TRBD1,TRBV5-1,TRBJ2-2,TGCGCCAGCGGCCGGGACAGGGTACACACCGGGGAGCTGTTTTTT,CASGRDRVHTGELFF
-,TRBD2,TRBV29-1,TRBJ2-7,TGCAGCGTGCGAGAGCGGGAGGCCTACGAGCAGTACTTC,CSVREREAYEQYF
-,TRBD1,TRBV29-1,TRBJ2-1,TGCAGCGTTCAGGGGGCGCCCCGGGGGTTCAATGAGCAGTTCTTC,CSVQGAPRGFNEQFF
once,TRBD1,TRBV28,TRBJ1-5,TGTGCCAGCAGTTTCGCGAAGGGGGCCCGTATTCAGCCCCAGCATTTT,CASSFAKGARIQPQHF
-,TRBD2,TRBV19,TRBJ2-2,TGTGCCAGTAGTATAGGTAAAGGGACTAAGAACACCGGGGAGCTGTTTTTT,CASSIGKGTKNTGELFF
-,-,TRBV24-1,TRBJ1-5,TGTGCCCTATCCAATCAGCCCCAGCATTTT,CALSNQPQHF
once,TRBD2,TRBV7-2,TRBJ2-3,TGTGCCAGCAGCTTATTACCAGCGGGGGGCACAGATACGCAGTATTTT,CASSLLPAGGTDTQYF
-,TRBD1,TRBV19,TRBJ1-5,TGTGCCAGTAGTATGTGGGCAGGGGGTACGGAGCCCCAGCATTTT,CASSMWAGGTEPQHF
-,TRBD1,TRBV5-1,TRBJ2-2,TGCGCCAGCAGCTTGGGACAGGGTACTAACACCGGGGAGCTGTTTTTT,CASSLGQGTNTGELFF
few,-,TRBV5-5,TRBJ1-5,TGTGCCAGCAGCACAGATAGCAATCAGCCCCAGCATTTT,CASSTDSNQPQHF
-,TRBD1,TRBV19,TRBJ1-1,TGTGCCAGTAGGATGGGACAGATGAACACTGAAGCTTTCTTT,CASRMGQMNTEAFF
-,-,TRBV7-8,TRBJ1-4,TGTGCCAGCAGCTCGTGGGGGGGGCGCAGTGAAAAACTGTTTTTT,CASSSWGGRSEKLFF
-,TRBD2,TRBV7-3,TRBJ2-2,TGTGCCAGCAGCTTAAGCGGGAGTGGAACCGGGGAGCTGTTTTTT,CASSLSGSGTGELFF
-,-,TRBV19,TRBJ1-4,TGTGCCAGTAGTATAGGACAGAAGTTTGAAAAACTGTTTTTT,CASSIGQKFEKLFF
-,-,TRBV6-6,TRBJ1-2,TGTGCCAGCAGGGACACCGCTAACTATGGCTACACCTTC,CASRDTANYGYTF
-,-,TRBV29-1,TRBJ2-3,TGCAGCGTTGAAGGGAGTCGTAGCACAGATACGCAGTATTTT,CSVEGSRSTDTQYF
-,TRBD1,TRBV30,TRBJ2-5,TGTGCCTGGAGTGTTCTGGACAGGGAGACCCAGTACTTC,CAWSVLDRETQYF
-,TRBD1,TRBV30,TRBJ1-2,TGTGCCTGGAAACCCCCCAGGCAGGGGGACATTAGCTACACCTTC,CAWKPPRQGDISYTF
-,TRBD2,TRBV29-1,TRBJ2-7,TGCAGCCCCCGGGGGGGGAGAAACGAGCAGTACTTC,CSPRGGRNEQYF
-,TRBD1,TRBV4-3,TRBJ1-1,TGCGCCAGCAGCCAAGATCGAGCAGGGGGCACTGAAGCTTTCTTT,CASSQDRAGGTEAFF
-,TRBD1,TRBV5-1,TRBJ1-3,TGCGCCAGCAGCTTGGCGGGACAGACGAGCTCTGGAAACACCATATATTTT,CASSLAGQTSSGNTIYF